These 22 T cell receptor beta chains were all obtained from the same sample, sequenced in a study of T-cell memory formation after mild COVID-19. From the 5' RACE reads, TCRdb called clonotypes with MiXCR, one entry per CDR3 protein. The data show 250,000 to 400,000 distinct CDR3 sequences, with about 13% seen just once and around 23% held by the top ten. Sequenced material: PBMCs or a T cell subset sorted from them (not recorded which). The receptors stem from a man younger than 35 who had mild COVID-19 (a few samples of this study predate the infection). Cell type and time point are not known.

This clonotype is medium-sized (0.01 to 0.1%) in the sample. This chain links TRBV6-2 or TRBV6-3 with TRBJ2-1, with 9 positions matching TRBD1. This CDR3 spans 16 amino acids. Germline V lookup: CDR1 MNHEY, CDR2 SVGEGT. After removal of 5 bases from V and 5 bases from J, the junction contained 10 bases not matched to a gene. In DNA, the CDR3 is TGTGCCAGCAGTCCCCTCCGGGACAGGGTGGACAATGAGCAGTTCTTC. Its protein is CASSPLRDRVDNEQFF.

This clonotype was seen a handful of times. This chain joins TRBV7-9 and TRBJ1-1; D is unresolved. Trimming removed 5 bases at V and 3 bases at J, with 13 bases between. This CDR3 contains 14 residues. Looked up from germline, CDR1 is SEHNR and CDR2 is FQNEAQ (reference sequence). The CDR3 sequence: CASSPTARDTEAFF. CDR3 DNA sequence: TGTGCCAGCAGCCCAACGGCCCGGGACACTGAAGCTTTCTTT.

The rearrangement joins TRBV20-1 to TRBJ2-5; 7 nucleotides line up with TRBD1. The CDR3 has 14 residues. Germline CDR1 is DFQATT and CDR2 is SNEGSKA (reference sequence). Trimming at V came to 4 bases and at J to 1 base, leaving 6 bases not matched to a gene. CDR3 in DNA: TGCAGTGCTAACACAGGGGACGCCCAAGAGACCCAGTACTTC. Encoded protein: CSANTGDAQETQYF.

The rearrangement links TRBV3-1 to TRBJ1-2; no reliable D call. Germline loops: CDR1 LGHDT, CDR2 YNNKEL (reference sequence). V was clipped by 0 bases and J by 5 bases, with 10 bases between them. The CDR3 covers 14 residues. This CDR3 is CASSQDWAVYGYTF. The CDR3 DNA reads as TGTGCCAGCAGCCAAGATTGGGCAGTTTATGGCTACACCTTC.

This clonotype was seen more than once but under ten times. The V gene is TRBV18, the J gene TRBJ2-7, with D perhaps matching TRBD1 (7 bases). V was trimmed by 5 bases and J by 3 bases, leaving 14 bases between them. Germline V gives CDR1 KGHSH, CDR2 LQKENI. The length of the CDR3 is 14 residues. The CDR3 nucleotides read TGTGCCAGCTCAGCCAGGGGGGTGATCTACGAGCAGTACTTC. It is translated as CASSARGVIYEQYF. Combining the CDR3 with reference TRBV18 and TRBJ2-7 gives the whole variable domain NAGVMQNPRHLVRRRGQEARLRCSPMKGHSHVYWYRQLPEEGLKFMVYLQKENIIDESGMPKERFSAEFPKEGPSILRIQQVVRGDSAAYFCASSARGVIYEQYFGPGTRLTVT.

This clonotype has more than one count but fewer than ten. V usage is TRBV3-1 and J usage is TRBJ2-4; 8 positions agree with TRBD1. The V and J ends lost 1 base and 6 bases, in that order; junction bases with no gene match: 5. CDR1 LGHDT and CDR2 YNNKEL come from the germline V gene (reference sequence). The CDR3 is made up of 15 amino acids. This CDR3 reads CASSQGGQGGNIQYF. CDR3 nucleotide sequence: TGTGCCAGCAGCCAAGGAGGACAGGGCGGAAACATTCAGTACTTC.

The J gene is TRBJ2-1, the V gene TRBV9; 8 bases align to TRBD2. Unmatched junction bases numbered 14, after V lost 3 bases and J lost 15 bases. Per germline, CDR1 SGDLS and CDR2 YYNGEE. The CDR3 sequence is 14 residues long. CDR3 sequence (DNA): TGTGCCAGCAGCGACCGAGAGGGCGGGGGGCATCGGTTCTTC. Residues: CASSDREGGGHRFF.

This clonotype was picked up a small number of times. The V gene is TRBV9, the J gene TRBJ2-1, with D unclear. The CDR3 has 11 residues. Trimming left V 3 bases short and J 11 bases short, with 9 bases between. Germline CDR1 SGDLS, CDR2 YYNGEE. Here the CDR3 reads CASSDSWKQFF. The CDR3 DNA sequence: TGTGCCAGCAGCGATTCGTGGAAGCAGTTCTTC.

The chain couples TRBV5-1 to TRBJ2-1; the D gene is possibly TRBD1 (7 bases). Between the trimmed V and J ends, which lost 4 bases and 7 bases, there was a span of 15 bases. Germline lookup yields CDR1 SGHRS and CDR2 YFSETQ. This CDR3 contains 14 residues. The CDR3 nucleotides are TGCGCCAGCAGCGACGGGCAGGGGGGTAATGAGCAGTTCTTC. This sequence encodes CASSDGQGGNEQFF. Full variable domain (missing parts from reference TRBV5-1 and TRBJ2-1): KAGVTQTPRYLIKTRGQQVTLSCSPISGHRSVSWYQQTPGQGLQFLFEYFSETQRNKGNFPGRFSGRQFSNSRSEMNVSTLELGDSALYLCASSDGQGGNEQFFGPGTRLTVL.

In its sample, this clonotype was seen many times. This chain joins TRBV7-2 and TRBJ1-6; D gene uncertain. Germline CDR1 and CDR2: SGHTA and FQGNSA. This CDR3 is 12 amino acids long. Trimming pared 1 base from V and 15 bases from J, leaving 10 bases between. The CDR3, as DNA: TGTGCCAGCAGCTTAGGATTCCAAGACCTCCACTTT. Its translation is CASSLGFQDLHF.

The rearrangement uses TRBV5-1 and TRBJ2-5, with 10 bases matching TRBD1. CDR3 length equals 15 residues. Germline values: CDR1 SGHRS, CDR2 YFSETQ. The V and J ends lost 4 bases and 7 bases, in that order; junction bases with no gene match: 10. The CDR3 is CASSHRTGGVRTQYF. The CDR3 DNA follows: TGCGCCAGCAGCCACCGGACAGGGGGGGTTCGGACCCAGTACTTC.

This clonotype was found a few times. The V gene is TRBV5-4, the J gene TRBJ1-5; D gene uncertain. The V and J ends lost 0 bases and 5 bases respectively, with 15 bases between them. The CDR3 totals 16 residues. The germline CDR1 and CDR2 sequences are SGHNT and YYREEE (reference sequence). CDR3 in amino acids: CASSLGGGVDDQPQHF. The CDR3 nucleotides read TGTGCCAGCAGCTTGGGAGGTGGGGTAGATGATCAGCCCCAGCATTTT.

DNA for the CDR3: TGTGCCAGCGCTATCAGACAGGGTGTAGAGACCCAGTACTTC. Residues: CASAIRQGVETQYF. J is TRBJ2-5 and V is TRBV11-2, with 7 nucleotides matching TRBD1. With V trimmed by 8 bases and J by 4 bases, 10 bases remained unmatched. The CDR3 loop spans 14 amino acids. Germline V gene lookup returns CDR1 SGHAT and CDR2 FQNNGV.

This clonotype was detected only a few times. This chain joins TRBV7-3 and TRBJ2-1; D is perhaps TRBD1 (6 bases). The CDR3 sequence is 15 residues long. V shed 5 bases and J shed 14 bases, with 25 bases lying between them. CDR1 and CDR2 from the germline V gene are SGHTA and FQGTGA. The CDR3 DNA is TGTGCCAGCAGCGCAGACACAAGGGGGATAACAATGAAGTTCTTC. Its protein product is CASSADTRGITMKFF.

Note on this clonotype: One end of the junction fails to match germline, which may point to a read error. The V call is TRBV29-1, the J call TRBJ1-2; perhaps TRBD1 as D (5 bases). This CDR3 has 11 amino acids. CDR1 is SQVTM and CDR2 is ANQGSEA in the germline V gene. The CDR3 reads CSGEDGGGYTF. CDR3 sequence (DNA): TGCAGCGGTGAAGACGGGGGAGGCTACACCTTC.

This clonotype has only a few counts. The J gene is TRBJ2-7, the V gene TRBV11-2; 7 bases agree with TRBD1. J was trimmed by 3 bases and V by 5 bases; bases with no gene match: 7. This CDR3 has 14 residues. Germline assignment: CDR1 SGHAT and CDR2 FQNNGV. In DNA, the CDR3 is TGTGCCAGCAGCCAAAACAGGGGCATCTACGAGCAGTACTTC. Amino acids: CASSQNRGIYEQYF.

The chain joins TRBV12-3 or TRBV12-4 to TRBJ1-1, with no clear D. The CDR3 totals 12 residues. V lost 6 bases, J lost 3 bases, and 8 bases lay in between. The CDR3 DNA reads TGTGCCAGCAGGCTCCGGGACACTGAAGCTTTCTTT. The encoded protein is CASRLRDTEAFF.

This clonotype occurred a few times. The V and J genes are TRBV5-1 and TRBJ2-3; 8 bases are shared with TRBD2. CDR1 is SGHRS, CDR2 YFSETQ, per germline. The trim removed 0 bases at V and 5 bases at J, leaving 8 bases unmatched. The CDR3 extends over 16 amino acids. The CDR3 region is CASSLGHGGAGDTQYF. The CDR3 DNA reads TGCGCCAGCAGCTTGGGCCACGGGGGGGCTGGAGATACGCAGTATTTT.

This clonotype was observed a handful of times. V is TRBV7-9 and J is TRBJ2-5; 8 bases align to TRBD2. Germline loops: CDR1 SEHNR, CDR2 FQNEAQ (reference sequence). This CDR3 contains 16 residues. After removal of 4 bases from V and 5 bases from J, the junction contained 12 bases not matched to a gene. The CDR3 here is CASSSREGRRIETQYF. The CDR3 DNA sequence: TGTGCCAGCAGCTCCCGGGAGGGACGTCGGATCGAGACCCAGTACTTC.

This clonotype was seen only a few times. V usage is TRBV5-6 and J usage is TRBJ2-3, with 8 bases identical to TRBD1. V was pared by 3 bases and J by 5 bases, with 11 bases of the junction left unmatched. Germline assignment: CDR1 SGHDT and CDR2 YYEEEE. This CDR3 has 16 residues. The CDR3 bases are TGTGCCAGCAGCTCGAAGACAGGGGAACGGATAGATACGCAGTATTTT. Its translation: CASSSKTGERIDTQYF.

This chain joins TRBV7-2 and TRBJ2-2; no reliable D call. Trimming shortened V by 3 bases and J by 14 bases, and 10 bases separated the two germline ends. The CDR3 extends over 11 amino acids. Germline-derived CDR1 and CDR2 are SGHTA and FQGNSA. DNA of the CDR3: TGTGCCAGCAGCTTTGTCCGAGAACTGTTTTTT. It specifies CASSFVRELFF.

The CDR3 loop reads CSASVTGSTDTQYF. The CDR3 bases are TGCAGTGCTAGCGTTACAGGGTCAACAGATACGCAGTATTTT. V is TRBV20-1 and J is TRBJ2-3, with D perhaps matching TRBD1 (6 bases). Trimming removed 3 bases at V and 3 bases at J, with 13 bases between. This CDR3 is 14 amino acids long. In germline, CDR1 is DFQATT, CDR2 SNEGSKA (reference sequence).